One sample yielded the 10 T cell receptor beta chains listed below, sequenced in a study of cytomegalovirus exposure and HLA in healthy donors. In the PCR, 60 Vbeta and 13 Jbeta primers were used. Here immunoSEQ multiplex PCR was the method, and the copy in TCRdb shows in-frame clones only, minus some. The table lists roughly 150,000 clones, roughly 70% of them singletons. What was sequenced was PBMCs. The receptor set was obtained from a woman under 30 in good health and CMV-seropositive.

CDR3 bases: TGTGCCAGCAGGGAAACAGGGGCGAACACCGGGGAGCTGTTTTTT. It translates to CASRETGANTGELFF. V is TRBV28 and J is TRBJ2-2, with 7 bases matching TRBD1. CDR3 length: 15 amino acids. After removal of 6 bases from V and 0 bases from J, the junction contained 4 bases not matched to a gene. Germline V gene data show CDR1 as MDHEN and CDR2 as SYDVKM. Based on the CDR3 plus reference TRBV28 and TRBJ2-2, the full variable domain is DVKVTQSSRYLVKRTGEKVFLECVQDMDHENMFWYRQDPGLGLRLIYFSYDVKMKEKGDIPEGYSVSREKKERFSLILESASTNQTSMYLCASRETGANTGELFFGEGSRLTVL.

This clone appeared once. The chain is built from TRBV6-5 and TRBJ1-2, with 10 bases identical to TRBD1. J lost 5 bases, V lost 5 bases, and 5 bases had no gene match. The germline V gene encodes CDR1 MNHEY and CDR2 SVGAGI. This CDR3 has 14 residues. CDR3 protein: CASSGDRGFYGYTF. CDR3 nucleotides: TGTGCCAGCAGTGGGGACAGGGGATTTTATGGCTACACCTTC.

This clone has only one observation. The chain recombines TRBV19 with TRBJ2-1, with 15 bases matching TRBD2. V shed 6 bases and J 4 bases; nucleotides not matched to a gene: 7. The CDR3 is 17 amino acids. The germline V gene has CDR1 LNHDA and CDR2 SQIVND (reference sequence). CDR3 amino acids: CASRQLGLAGGYNEQFF. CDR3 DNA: TGTGCCAGTAGGCAACTGGGACTAGCGGGGGGTTACAATGAGCAGTTCTTC.

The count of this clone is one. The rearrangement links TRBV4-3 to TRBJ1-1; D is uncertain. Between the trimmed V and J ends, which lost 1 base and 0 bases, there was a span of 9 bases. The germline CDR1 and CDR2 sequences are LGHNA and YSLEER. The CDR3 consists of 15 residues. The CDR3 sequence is CASSQAREMNTEAFF. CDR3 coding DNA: TGCGCCAGCAGCCAAGCCCGGGAAATGAACACTGAAGCTTTCTTT.

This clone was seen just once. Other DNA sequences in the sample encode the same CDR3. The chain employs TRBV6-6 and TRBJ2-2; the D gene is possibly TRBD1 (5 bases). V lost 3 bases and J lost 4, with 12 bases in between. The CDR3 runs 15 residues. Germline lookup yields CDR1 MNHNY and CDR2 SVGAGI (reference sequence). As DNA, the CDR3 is TGTGCCAGCAGTTATTACCAGGGTGGCACCGGGGAGCTGTTTTTT. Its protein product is CASSYYQGGTGELFF.

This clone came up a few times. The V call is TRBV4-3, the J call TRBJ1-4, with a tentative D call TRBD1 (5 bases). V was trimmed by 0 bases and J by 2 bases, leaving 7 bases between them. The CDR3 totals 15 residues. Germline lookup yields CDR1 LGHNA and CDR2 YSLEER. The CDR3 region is CASSQDRQTNEKLFF. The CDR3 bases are TGCGCCAGCAGCCAAGACCGACAGACTAATGAAAAACTGTTTTTT.

The CDR3 region has the DNA TGTGCCAGCAGCTTAGTTAGGGACACCTCCTACGAGCAGTACTTC. This sequence encodes CASSLVRDTSYEQYF. The rearrangement links TRBV11-2 to TRBJ2-5, with D tentatively TRBD1 (6 bases). The J call may be wrong; the DNA end is better matched by TRBJ2-7. This CDR3 is 15 amino acids long. CDR1 and CDR2 from the germline V gene are SGHAT and FQNNGV.

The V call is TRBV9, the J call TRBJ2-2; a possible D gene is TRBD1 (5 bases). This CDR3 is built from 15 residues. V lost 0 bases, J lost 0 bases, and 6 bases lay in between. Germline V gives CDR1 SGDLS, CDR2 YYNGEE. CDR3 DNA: TGTGCCAGCAGCGTAGGGACACCGAACACCGGGGAGCTGTTTTTT. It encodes CASSVGTPNTGELFF.

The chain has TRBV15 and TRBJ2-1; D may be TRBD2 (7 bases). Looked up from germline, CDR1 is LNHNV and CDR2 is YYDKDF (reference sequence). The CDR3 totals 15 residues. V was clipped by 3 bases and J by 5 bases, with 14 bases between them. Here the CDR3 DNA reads TGTGCCACCAGCAGGCGGCTAGGGGGGGACAATGAGCAGTTCTTC. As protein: CATSRRLGGDNEQFF.

The CDR3 nucleotides read TGTGCCAGCAGTTTCCGTTGGGGGGGAAATCAGCCCCAGCATTTT. As protein: CASSFRWGGNQPQHF. The V gene is TRBV27, the J gene TRBJ1-5; D is perhaps TRBD1 (5 bases). The CDR3 is made up of 15 amino acids. The germline V and J ends were trimmed by 3 bases and 4 bases, with 13 bases remaining between them. Germline CDR1 reads MNHEY; CDR2 reads SMNVEV (reference sequence).